This T cell receptor (beta chain) came from a study of CD8+ T cells in alopecia areata. RNA was isolated and reverse transcribed to cDNA, the sequencing template. Profiled with immunoSEQ multiplex PCR; TCRdb holds only in-frame clones, not every one. The sample contains roughly 200,000 clones, roughly 44% of which appear only once. Indicated treatment: oral pan-JAK inhibitor, 5-10 mg twice daily. The CDR3 consists of 13 residues. Per the germline V gene, CDR1 is SGHRS and CDR2 is YFSETQ. Germline trimming cut 0 bases from V and 5 bases from J; bases unmatched to any gene: 2. The receptor was isolated from a human donor with alopecia areata. Sequencing was performed on CD4+ T cells sorted from blood, taken at approximately week 36, from a patient treated with tofacitinib. This sequence joins TRBV5-1 and TRBJ2-7; the match to TRBD1 covers 7 bases. CDR3 in DNA: TGCGCCAGCAGCTTGGGGGACAGCCACGAGCAGTACTTC. Protein sequence: CASSLGDSHEQYF.